This paragraph covers one T cell receptor (beta chain) sequence. The data originate from a study of blood T cell repertoires in COVID-19. Study context: The United States, Italy and Spain provided the acute and convalescent COVID-19 samples.

The data were produced by immunoSEQ multiplex PCR, yet TCRdb's version contains in-frame clones alone and is incomplete. The data contain 100,000 to 120,000 clones, roughly four fifths of them singletons. This CDR3 is built from 14 residues. Germline CDR1 and CDR2: GTSNPN and SVGIG (reference sequence). The junction had 9 bases not matched to a gene; V was cut back by 4 bases and J by 5 bases. Material for sequencing was peripheral blood. The J gene is TRBJ2-5, the V gene TRBV30; 8 bases fit TRBD2. The clonotype comes from a woman in her sixties or seventies with acute or convalescent COVID-19. The CDR3 nucleotides read TGTGCCTGGAATTACGGGGGGGCCCTGGAGACCCAGTACTTC. Its protein product is CAWNYGGALETQYF.